This TCR beta chain is from a study of blood T cell repertoires in COVID-19. Study summary: Material from acute and convalescent COVID-19 was sourced from the United States, Italy and Spain. T cells, B-cell-depleted T cells, or PBMCs supplied cDNA or gDNA.

In the original processing: Amplification of reference gene primers was used by the study to estimate nucleated cell counts. Sequencing used immunoSEQ multiplex PCR; TCRdb keeps in-frame clones, though not all of them. V and J calls and clone size are those listed in that table; D and trimming were worked out from the DNA. The table lists 300,000 or so clones, about 90% of them singletons. This clone was observed once. This sequence was found in a woman aged 45-60 years who had recovered from COVID-19. Sample: peripheral blood.

The CDR3 DNA reads TGTGCCAGCAGCCGATCTTCGGGGATTTATGAAAAACTGTTTTTT. Protein: CASSRSSGIYEKLFF. The chain employs TRBV6-5 and TRBJ1-4, with D unresolved. The CDR3 covers 15 residues. V lost 6 bases to trimming and J lost 6 bases, with 17 bases between them. CDR1 and CDR2 (germline): MNHEY, SVGAGI.